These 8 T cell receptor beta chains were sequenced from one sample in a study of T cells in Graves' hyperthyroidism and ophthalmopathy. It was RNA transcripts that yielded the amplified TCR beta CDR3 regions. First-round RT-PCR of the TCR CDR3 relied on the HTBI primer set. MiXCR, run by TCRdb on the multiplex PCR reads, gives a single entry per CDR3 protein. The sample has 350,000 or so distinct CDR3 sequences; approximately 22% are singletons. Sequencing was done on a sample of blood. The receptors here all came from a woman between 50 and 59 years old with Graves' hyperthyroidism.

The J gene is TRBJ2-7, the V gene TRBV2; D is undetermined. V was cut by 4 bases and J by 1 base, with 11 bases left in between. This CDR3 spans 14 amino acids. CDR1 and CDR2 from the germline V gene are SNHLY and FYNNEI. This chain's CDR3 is CASSVRTGSYEQYF. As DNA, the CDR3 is TGTGCCAGCAGTGTTAGGACCGGTTCCTACGAGCAGTACTTC.

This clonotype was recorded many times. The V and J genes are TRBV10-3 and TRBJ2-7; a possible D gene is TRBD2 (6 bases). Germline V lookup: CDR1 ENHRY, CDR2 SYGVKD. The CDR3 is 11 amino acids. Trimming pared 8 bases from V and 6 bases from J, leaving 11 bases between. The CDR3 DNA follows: TGTGCCATCCGGGACTCCCTCGAGCAGTACTTC. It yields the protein CAIRDSLEQYF.

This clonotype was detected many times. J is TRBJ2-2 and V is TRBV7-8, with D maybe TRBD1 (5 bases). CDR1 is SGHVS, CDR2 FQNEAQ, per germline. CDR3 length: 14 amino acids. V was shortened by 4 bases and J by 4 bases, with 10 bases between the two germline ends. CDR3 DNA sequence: TGTGCCAGCAGCTCCAGGGTTCGCACCGGGGAGCTGTTTTTT. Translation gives CASSSRVRTGELFF.

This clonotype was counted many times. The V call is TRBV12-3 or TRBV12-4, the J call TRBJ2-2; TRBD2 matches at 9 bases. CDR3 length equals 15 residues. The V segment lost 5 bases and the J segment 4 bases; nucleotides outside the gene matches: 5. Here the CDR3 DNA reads TGTGCCAGCAGTCCAAGCGGGAGGTCCACCGGGGAGCTGTTTTTT. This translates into CASSPSGRSTGELFF.

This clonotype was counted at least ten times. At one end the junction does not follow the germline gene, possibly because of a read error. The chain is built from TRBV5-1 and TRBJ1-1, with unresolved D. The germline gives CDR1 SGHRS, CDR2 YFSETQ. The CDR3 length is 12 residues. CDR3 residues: CASSQENTEAFF. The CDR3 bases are TGTGCCAGCAGCCAAGAGAACACTGAAGCTTTCTTT.

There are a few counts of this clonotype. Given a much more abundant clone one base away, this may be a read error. CDR3 in amino acids: CASRLAGGADTQYF. The CDR3 DNA is TGTGCCAGCAGGTTAGCGGGAGGGGCAGATACGCAGTATTTT. V and J are TRBV5-4 and TRBJ2-3; TRBD2 aligns across 11 bases. The length of the CDR3 is 14 residues. Germline values: CDR1 SGHNT, CDR2 YYREEE (reference sequence). Losses at the gene ends were 5 bases for V and 4 bases for J; bases not matched to a gene: 3.

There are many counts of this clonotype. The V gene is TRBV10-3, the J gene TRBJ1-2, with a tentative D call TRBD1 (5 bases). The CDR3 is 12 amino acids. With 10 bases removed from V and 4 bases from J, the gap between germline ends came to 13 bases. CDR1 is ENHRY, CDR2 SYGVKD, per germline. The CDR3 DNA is TGTGCCACCACAGACAGTACCTATGGCTACACCTTC. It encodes CATTDSTYGYTF.

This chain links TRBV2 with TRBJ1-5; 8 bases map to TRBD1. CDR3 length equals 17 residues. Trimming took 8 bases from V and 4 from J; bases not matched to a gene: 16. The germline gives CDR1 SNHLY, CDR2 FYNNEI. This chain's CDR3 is CASGPTRDRKENQPQHF. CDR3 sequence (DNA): TGTGCCAGCGGACCGACTCGGGACAGGAAAGAGAATCAGCCCCAGCATTTT. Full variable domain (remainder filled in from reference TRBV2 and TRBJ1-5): EPEVTQTPSHQVTQMGQEVILRCVPISNHLYFYWYRQILGQKVEFLVSFYNNEISEKSEIFDDQFSVERPDGSNFTLKIRSTKLEDSAMYFCASGPTRDRKENQPQHFGDGTRLSIL.